The rows below give T cell receptor beta chains drawn from one sample of a study of cytomegalovirus exposure and HLA in healthy donors. TCRdb's copy holds only in-frame clones and misses some; the assay was immunoSEQ multiplex PCR. The table includes roughly 100,000 clones, roughly 74% detected once. The material sequenced was PBMCs. Receptor source: a middle-aged man in good health and CMV-seronegative. Both conserved end residues are part of each CDR3. D genes are given only for firm matches. Part of the rows lack a size; the others show once, few, many or a class for expanded clones.

D: -; J: TRBJ2-5; size: -; V: TRBV2; DNA: TGTGCCAGCAGGGCTCGACAGATCCAAGAGACCCAGTACTTC; CDR3: CASRARQIQETQYF
D: -; J: TRBJ2-1; size: -; V: TRBV19; DNA: TGTGCCAGTAGTATTAGCGTCGGGAACTCCTACAATGAGCAGTTCTTC; CDR3: CASSISVGNSYNEQFF
D: -; J: TRBJ1-3; size: once; V: TRBV7-2; DNA: TGTGCCAGCAGCTCAGGAATTAACCTGCCGGGAAACACCATATATTTT; CDR3: CASSSGINLPGNTIYF
D: TRBD2; J: TRBJ2-1; size: -; V: TRBV5-1; DNA: TGCGCCAGCAGCTTTCTTAGCGGGGGTGGAGATGAGCAGTTCTTC; CDR3: CASSFLSGGGDEQFF
D: TRBD1; J: TRBJ1-1; size: -; V: TRBV27; DNA: TGTGCCAGCAGTTTATTCGGGACAGCTAACACTGAAGCTTTCTTT; CDR3: CASSLFGTANTEAFF
D: -; J: TRBJ1-2; size: -; V: TRBV5-1; DNA: TGCGCCAGCAGCTCTGAGGGGGGGTATGGCTACACCTTC; CDR3: CASSSEGGYGYTF
D: TRBD2; J: TRBJ2-3; size: few; V: TRBV4-1; DNA: TGCGCCAGCAGCCACATAGCGGGGGGGGGATATACGCAGTATTTT; CDR3: CASSHIAGGGYTQYF
D: -; J: TRBJ2-1; size: -; V: TRBV4-2; DNA: TGTGCCAGCAGCCCTTTACTGACTAGTCGTTACAATGAGCAGTTCTTC; CDR3: CASSPLLTSRYNEQFF
D: TRBD2; J: TRBJ2-7; size: once; V: TRBV9; DNA: TGTGCCAGCAGCGCGACTAGCGGGGGGGCCTCGCAGTCTTACGAGCAGTACTTC; CDR3: CASSATSGGASQSYEQYF
D: TRBD1; J: TRBJ2-2; size: -; V: TRBV5-1; DNA: TGCGCCAGCAGCCTGGACAGGGTCGGGACCGGGGAGCTGTTTTTT; CDR3: CASSLDRVGTGELFF
D: -; J: TRBJ1-2; size: -; V: TRBV5-1; DNA: TGCGCCAGCAGGGTGGGAGGTGTTAACTATGGCTACACCTTC; CDR3: CASRVGGVNYGYTF
D: TRBD2; J: TRBJ2-1; size: once; V: TRBV7-2; DNA: TGTGCCAGCAGCTTAGTAGGCGGGGGGGCCGCCTACAATGAGCAGTTCTTC; CDR3: CASSLVGGGAAYNEQFF
D: -; J: TRBJ1-4; size: -; V: TRBV4-1; DNA: TGCGCCAGCAGTCTTTCAGAGGCAACTAATGAAAAACTGTTTTTT; CDR3: CASSLSEATNEKLFF
D: TRBD1; J: TRBJ2-7; size: once; V: TRBV11-2; DNA: TGTGCCAGCAGCTCAAGAAGACAGGGGCCATCCCACGAGCAGTACTTC; CDR3: CASSSRRQGPSHEQYF
D: TRBD2; J: TRBJ2-7; size: -; V: TRBV4-1; DNA: TGCGCCAGCAGCCAAGATGAGACTAGCTCGGTCTACGAGCAGTACTTC; CDR3: CASSQDETSSVYEQYF
D: -; J: TRBJ1-1; size: once; V: TRBV18; DNA: TGTGCCAGCTCACCGGGACAGAACACTGAAGCTTTCTTT; CDR3: CASSPGQNTEAFF
D: -; J: TRBJ1-2; size: -; V: TRBV6-1; DNA: TGTGCCAGCAGTTCCCAGGTCCCACCGCCTTTCTTC; CDR3: CASSSQVPPPFF
D: TRBD1; J: TRBJ1-3; size: -; V: TRBV14; DNA: TGTGCCAGCAGCCTGGATACGGGACAGGGAGGAAACACCATATATTTT; CDR3: CASSLDTGQGGNTIYF
D: -; J: TRBJ2-7; size: -; V: TRBV5-1; DNA: TGCGCCAGCAGCTTTCGGGGGGCGACCAACGAGCAGTACTTC; CDR3: CASSFRGATNEQYF
D: -; J: TRBJ1-1; size: -; V: TRBV7-9; DNA: TGTGCCAGCAGCTTAGAGGACTTCATGAACACTGAAGCTTTCTTT; CDR3: CASSLEDFMNTEAFF
D: TRBD1; J: TRBJ1-5; size: -; V: TRBV2; DNA: TGTGCCAGCAGAGTACAGGGGAATGGGGCCTATCAGCCCCAGCATTTT; CDR3: CASRVQGNGAYQPQHF
D: TRBD2; J: TRBJ2-1; size: -; V: TRBV5-1; DNA: TGCGCCAGCAGCTTGGGTCCGGGACTAGCAAATGAGCAGTTCTTC; CDR3: CASSLGPGLANEQFF
D: -; J: TRBJ1-3; size: -; V: TRBV19; DNA: TGTGCCAGTAGTTCCGGGACAAGTGGTTACACCATATATTTT; CDR3: CASSSGTSGYTIYF
D: TRBD2; J: TRBJ2-1; size: -; V: TRBV11-2; DNA: TGTGCCAGCACGCGGGGGGGCCTAAGTTACAATGAGCAGTTCTTC; CDR3: CASTRGGLSYNEQFF
D: -; J: TRBJ1-4; size: -; V: TRBV7-9; DNA: TGTGCCAGCAGCCAAGGACAAGGGGCAACTAATGAAAAACTGTTTTTT; CDR3: CASSQGQGATNEKLFF
D: -; J: TRBJ2-1; size: -; V: TRBV9; DNA: TGTGCCAGCAGCGTAGCTGTCCAGGGCCATGAGCAGTTCTTC; CDR3: CASSVAVQGHEQFF
D: TRBD2; J: TRBJ2-1; size: -; V: TRBV27; DNA: TGTGCCAGCAGTGGACTAGCACCCTACAATGAGCAGTTCTTC; CDR3: CASSGLAPYNEQFF
D: TRBD1; J: TRBJ2-3; size: few; V: TRBV9; DNA: TGTGCCAGCAGCGTCGGGACAGGGAGAAGCACAGATACGCAGTATTTT; CDR3: CASSVGTGRSTDTQYF
D: -; J: TRBJ1-5; size: -; V: TRBV6-5; DNA: TGTGCCAGCAGTTCAACAGGGCGCAATCAGCCCCAGCATTTT; CDR3: CASSSTGRNQPQHF
D: TRBD1; J: TRBJ1-2; size: -; V: TRBV7-2; DNA: TGTGCCAGCAGCCTCAGCCAGGACAGGAGCTATGGCTACACCTTC; CDR3: CASSLSQDRSYGYTF
D: TRBD2; J: TRBJ2-1; size: -; V: TRBV4-1; DNA: TGCGCCAGCAGCCGTAGACTAGCGGGACCGAATGAGCAGTTCTTC; CDR3: CASSRRLAGPNEQFF
D: TRBD2; J: TRBJ2-2; size: -; V: TRBV7-2; DNA: TGTGCCAGCAGCTTAGCGCTAACGGGGGGGCCGAGCACCGGGGAGCTGTTTTTT; CDR3: CASSLALTGGPSTGELFF
D: TRBD2; J: TRBJ2-1; size: -; V: TRBV5-1; DNA: TGCGCCAGCACCCCTTTAGCGGGGGGGTACAATGAGCAGTTCTTC; CDR3: CASTPLAGGYNEQFF
D: TRBD1; J: TRBJ1-6; size: -; V: TRBV19; DNA: TGTGCCAGTAGGGGACAGGGCGGCTCCTATAATTCACCCCTCCACTTT; CDR3: CASRGQGGSYNSPLHF
D: TRBD1; J: TRBJ1-3; size: -; V: TRBV5-1; DNA: TGCGCCAGCAGCTCGGGGACAGCTGGAAACACCATATATTTT; CDR3: CASSSGTAGNTIYF
D: TRBD2; J: TRBJ2-5; size: -; V: TRBV29-1; DNA: TGCAGCGTTGAAGATCCGCGCGGGGGGGCCGTAGAGACCCAGTACTTC; CDR3: CSVEDPRGGAVETQYF
D: TRBD1; J: TRBJ1-2; size: -; V: TRBV7-2; DNA: TGTGCCAGCAGCCCCGGGACAGAAGCTAACTATGGCTACACCTTC; CDR3: CASSPGTEANYGYTF
D: -; J: TRBJ1-1; size: -; V: TRBV21-1; DNA: TGTGCCAGCAGCAAAGGACGGTTCATAGAACTAGTCCCATCCATGAACACTGAAGCTTTCTTT; CDR3: CASSKGRFIELVPSMNTEAFF
D: -; J: TRBJ2-7; size: once; V: TRBV18; DNA: TGTGCCAGCTCACCGACGGACAGCTCCTACGAGCAGTACTTC; CDR3: CASSPTDSSYEQYF
D: -; J: TRBJ1-1; size: -; V: TRBV29-1; DNA: TGCAGCGTTGTTCGGCGGATGAACACTGAAGCTTTCTTT; CDR3: CSVVRRMNTEAFF
D: -; J: TRBJ1-5; size: few; V: TRBV7-3; DNA: TGTGCCAGCAGCCACGAGCTTGAGAATAGCAATCAGCCCCAGCATTTT; CDR3: CASSHELENSNQPQHF
D: -; J: TRBJ2-7; size: -; V: TRBV6-1; DNA: TGTGCCAGCAGGGGGAGTGGGTTGGGCTACGAGCAGTACTTC; CDR3: CASRGSGLGYEQYF
D: TRBD2; J: TRBJ2-4; size: -; V: TRBV2; DNA: TGTGCCAGCAGACGAGGGGGACTAGCGGGGGGGAGGGACATTCAGTACTTC; CDR3: CASRRGGLAGGRDIQYF
D: TRBD1; J: TRBJ2-3; size: -; V: TRBV2; DNA: TGTGCCAGCGGACGGACAGGGGGCGTCACAGATACGCAGTATTTT; CDR3: CASGRTGGVTDTQYF
D: -; J: TRBJ2-2; size: -; V: TRBV4-2; DNA: TGTGCCAGCAGCCAAGGGAAAGGGGGTACCACCGGGGAGCTGTTTTTT; CDR3: CASSQGKGGTTGELFF
D: -; J: TRBJ2-7; size: -; V: TRBV6-5; DNA: TGTGCCAGCAGTTCAGGCTACTCCTACGAGCAGTACTTC; CDR3: CASSSGYSYEQYF
D: -; J: TRBJ2-3; size: -; V: TRBV4-1; DNA: TGCGCCAGCAGCCAAGACAACAGGCTAGGCGCAGATACGCAGTATTTT; CDR3: CASSQDNRLGADTQYF
D: TRBD2; J: TRBJ2-3; size: few; V: TRBV19; DNA: TGTGCCAGTAGTATGGGAGCGGGGGGGTACACAGATACGCAGTATTTT; CDR3: CASSMGAGGYTDTQYF
D: TRBD2; J: TRBJ2-5; size: few; V: TRBV5-6; DNA: TGTGCCAGCAGCTCTTGGACTAGCGGGGATTCACAAGAGACCCAGTACTTC; CDR3: CASSSWTSGDSQETQYF